A selection of T cell receptor beta chains follows, all from one sample in a study of CD8 T cells in ankylosing spondylitis. One entry per CDR3 protein results from TCRdb running MiXCR on the 5' RACE reads. The data hold about 170,000 distinct CDR3 sequences, with 18% observed a single time. The material sequenced was blood, either unsorted or a sorted T cell fraction (not recorded which). Source of these receptors: a male donor with ankylosing spondylitis or in good health (not recorded which). The CDR3 runs from the conserved cysteine through the conserved F or W. The order of the fields is V gene, J gene, CDR3 protein.

>TRBV29-1|TRBJ1-4
CSGQNHPTNEKLFF
>TRBV10-3|TRBJ2-6
CAINRGVGSGANVLTF
>TRBV7-6|TRBJ2-1
CASSSLGGPSEQFF
>TRBV28|TRBJ2-7
CASSQTGTGNWGQYF
>TRBV20-1|TRBJ2-5
CSAPGQGLQETQYF
>TRBV28|TRBJ2-3
CASSLPSGGQDTQYF
>TRBV27|TRBJ2-3
CASSLWSSGYLGDTQYF
>TRBV4-1|TRBJ2-3
CASSLGRPLAGVSDTQYF
>TRBV5-1|TRBJ2-5
CASSFTGRGQETQYF
>TRBV20-1|TRBJ1-5
CSALDFRGGSNQPQHF
>TRBV6-2/TRBV6-3|TRBJ2-1
CASSYSRVSYNEQFF
>TRBV12-3/TRBV12-4|TRBJ2-6
CASNPSGANVLTF
>TRBV3-1|TRBJ2-1
CASSQDPVGSSYNEQFF
>TRBV15|TRBJ2-7
CATSMTGRTAYEQYF
>TRBV27|TRBJ1-1
CAIRTGNTEAFF
>TRBV2|TRBJ2-2
CASTLGLTNTGELFF
>TRBV24-1|TRBJ2-1
CATRQGVDNEQFF
>TRBV12-3/TRBV12-4|TRBJ1-4
CASSLVQGVKTGKLFF
>TRBV5-1|TRBJ2-3
CASSPMVGSGTTDTQYF
>TRBV20-1|TRBJ2-2
CSARGIQGAANTGELFF
>TRBV4-2|TRBJ1-1
CASSQGFARWGEAFF
>TRBV27|TRBJ1-1
CASSLGGLTVNTEAFF
>TRBV29-1|TRBJ2-5
CSVDSRVETQYF
>TRBV5-1|TRBJ2-2
CASATVNTGELFF
>TRBV12-3/TRBV12-4|TRBJ1-3
CASSLATSSGNTIYF
>TRBV20-1|TRBJ2-7
CSALGSRGYEQYF
>TRBV6-5|TRBJ2-7
CASSSSLGGLIYEQYF
>TRBV7-2|TRBJ1-6
CASSLGGNSSPLHF
>TRBV19|TRBJ1-4
CASSMRRGTNEKLFF
>TRBV30|TRBJ1-4
CAWNSRGVNEKLFF
>TRBV6-2/TRBV6-3|TRBJ2-1
CASSYIYEQFF
>TRBV20-1|TRBJ2-6
CSGRDPGLAALPGANVLTF
>TRBV28|TRBJ2-7
CASSLFFGTSIYEQYF
>TRBV29-1|TRBJ2-5
CSVEGTGQETQYF
>TRBV5-1|TRBJ2-6
CASSLGGTGYSGANVLTF
>TRBV12-3/TRBV12-4|TRBJ2-1
CASSPLAGANEQFF
>TRBV3-1|TRBJ2-7
CASSQEWGDYEQYF
>TRBV5-1|TRBJ1-1
CASSLAGTREAFF
>TRBV6-5|TRBJ1-1
CASSWKGMNTEAFF
>TRBV20-1|TRBJ2-1
CSGAYYNEQFF
>TRBV20-1|TRBJ1-4
CSAVDRARTNEKLFF
>TRBV6-5|TRBJ2-7
CASSFGTLAYEQYF
>TRBV5-1|TRBJ2-3
CASSYDRGLGDTQYF
>TRBV18|TRBJ1-1
CASSPGRNTEAFF
>TRBV6-6|TRBJ2-7
CASSYSQMSEQYF
>TRBV7-8|TRBJ1-1
CASSLEGNLGNTEAFF
>TRBV5-1|TRBJ2-1
CASSSAFVTGSYNEQFF
>TRBV12-3/TRBV12-4|TRBJ2-2
CASSYSTSGLDTGELFF
>TRBV20-1|TRBJ2-2
CSATPLPGLGTGELFF
>TRBV7-6|TRBJ2-3
CASSFPGGTRYF
>TRBV3-1|TRBJ2-4
CASSQNPAGLAKNIQYF